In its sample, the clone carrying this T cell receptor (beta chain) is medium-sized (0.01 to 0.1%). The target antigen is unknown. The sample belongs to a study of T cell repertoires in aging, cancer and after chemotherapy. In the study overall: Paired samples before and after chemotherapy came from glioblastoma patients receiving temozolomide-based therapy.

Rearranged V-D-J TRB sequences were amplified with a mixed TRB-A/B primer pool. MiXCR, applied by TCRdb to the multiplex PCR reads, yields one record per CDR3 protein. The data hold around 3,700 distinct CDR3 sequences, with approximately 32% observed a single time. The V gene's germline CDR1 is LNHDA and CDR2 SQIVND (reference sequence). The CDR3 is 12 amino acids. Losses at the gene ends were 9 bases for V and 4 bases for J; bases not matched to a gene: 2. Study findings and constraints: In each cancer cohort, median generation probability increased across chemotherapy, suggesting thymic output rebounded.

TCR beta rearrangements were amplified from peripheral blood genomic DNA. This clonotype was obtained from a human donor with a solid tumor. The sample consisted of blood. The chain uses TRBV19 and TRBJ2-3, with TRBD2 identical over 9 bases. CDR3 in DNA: TGTGCCAGCAGGACTAGCGCAGATACGCAGTATTTT. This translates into CASRTSADTQYF.